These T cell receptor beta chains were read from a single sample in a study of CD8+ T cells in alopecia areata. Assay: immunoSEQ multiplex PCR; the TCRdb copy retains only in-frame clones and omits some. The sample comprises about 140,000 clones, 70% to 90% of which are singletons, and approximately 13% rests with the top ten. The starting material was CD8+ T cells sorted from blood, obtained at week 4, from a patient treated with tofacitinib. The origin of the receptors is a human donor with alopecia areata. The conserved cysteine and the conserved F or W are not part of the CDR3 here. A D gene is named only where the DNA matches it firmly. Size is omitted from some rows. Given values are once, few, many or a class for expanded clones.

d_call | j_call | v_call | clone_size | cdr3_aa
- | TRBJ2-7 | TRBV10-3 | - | ATGPANEQY
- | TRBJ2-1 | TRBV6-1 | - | ASGDMEQF
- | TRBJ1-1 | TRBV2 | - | ASSEGVTREAF
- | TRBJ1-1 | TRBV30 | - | AWSVGVGSTEAF
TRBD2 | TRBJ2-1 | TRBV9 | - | ASSVGTSGIGEQF
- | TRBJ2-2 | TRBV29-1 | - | SVDEGVPGELF
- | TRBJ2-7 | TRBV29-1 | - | SVGELEQY
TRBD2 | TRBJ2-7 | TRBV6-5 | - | ASSYEPSGNTYEQY
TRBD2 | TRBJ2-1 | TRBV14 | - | ASSRTSRHEQF
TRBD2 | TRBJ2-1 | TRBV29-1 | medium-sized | SVEDPLAGGPYNEQF
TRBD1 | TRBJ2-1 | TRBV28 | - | ASSSRPGQGASNEQF
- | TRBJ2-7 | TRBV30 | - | AWSIVAYEQY
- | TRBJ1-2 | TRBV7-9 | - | ASSFIVRQSYGYT
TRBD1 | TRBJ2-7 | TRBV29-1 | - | SVATGVREQY
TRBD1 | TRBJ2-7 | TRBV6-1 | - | ATSPGQGSHEQY
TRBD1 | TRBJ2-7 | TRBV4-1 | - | ASSQESTGGGEQY
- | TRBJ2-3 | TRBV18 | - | ASSDNTQY
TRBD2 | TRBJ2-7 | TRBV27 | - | ASSLGLAGSFVEQY
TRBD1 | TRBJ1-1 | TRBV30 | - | AWSVQGLNTEAF
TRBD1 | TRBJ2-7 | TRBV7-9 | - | ASSGAGQGNHEQY
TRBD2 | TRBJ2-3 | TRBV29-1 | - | SVTGGRDTQY
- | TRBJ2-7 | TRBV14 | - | ASSQGYEQY
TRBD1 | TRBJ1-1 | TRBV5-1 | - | ASSVTGEGTEAF
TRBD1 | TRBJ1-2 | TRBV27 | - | ASSWHPSGGNYGYT
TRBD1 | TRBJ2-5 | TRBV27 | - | ASSQGARTIETQY
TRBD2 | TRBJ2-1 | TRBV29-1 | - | SVEPGLAGGKLNNEQF
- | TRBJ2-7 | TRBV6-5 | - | ASGAGVTYEQY
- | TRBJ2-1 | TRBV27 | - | ASSLLGGQNRAWPYNEQF
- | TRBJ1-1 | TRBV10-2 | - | ASSELQGVGTEAF
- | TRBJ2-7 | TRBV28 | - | ASSWGRLRKGDEQY
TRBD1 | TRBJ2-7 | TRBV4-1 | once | ASSPGTGGTYEQY
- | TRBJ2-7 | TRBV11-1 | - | ASSLFQSQGYEQY
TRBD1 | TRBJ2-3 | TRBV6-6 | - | ASTRQGATTDTQY
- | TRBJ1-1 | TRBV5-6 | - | ASSLTGDEAF
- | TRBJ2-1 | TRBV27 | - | ASSRDIANEQF
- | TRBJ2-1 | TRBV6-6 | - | ASSSGSSYNEQF
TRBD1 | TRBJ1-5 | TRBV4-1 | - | ASRRLPGTGPNQPQH
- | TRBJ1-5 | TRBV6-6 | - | ASSQDREDQPQH
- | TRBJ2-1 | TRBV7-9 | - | ASSPARGAINEQF
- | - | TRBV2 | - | ASSGNTYEQY
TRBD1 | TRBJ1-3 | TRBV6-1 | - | ASSADRGIGNTIY